The clone carrying this TCR beta chain is classed as medium-sized. RNA served as the template for amplifying TCR beta CDR3 regions. In the first round, RT-PCR was carried out with HTBI primers, and a multiplex PCR formed the second round. TCRdb itself ran the multiplex PCR reads through MiXCR, one entry per CDR3 protein. There are almost 40,000 distinct CDR3 sequences in the sample; about half occur only once, and roughly 26% lies in the top ten. This specimen belongs to a study of Graves' ophthalmopathy and Graves' hyperthyroidism. PBMCs were obtained from 10 ml of fresh peripheral blood. This TCR derives from an adult woman with stable Graves' hyperthyroidism. Sequences were obtained from peripheral blood.

The CDR3 is CSVAHFTEAFF. CDR3 bases: TGCAGCGTTGCACACTTCACTGAAGCTTTCTTT. This chain joins TRBV29-1 and TRBJ1-1; D ambiguous. Germline values: CDR1 SQVTM, CDR2 ANQGSEA. The length of the CDR3 is 11 residues. The V and J ends lost 4 bases and 4 bases respectively, with 7 bases between them. Combining the CDR3 with reference TRBV29-1 and TRBJ1-1 gives the whole variable domain SAVISQKPSRDICQRGTSLTIQCQVDSQVTMMFWYRQQPGQSLTLIATANQGSEATYESGFVIDKFPISRPNLTFSTLTVSNMSPEDSSIYLCSVAHFTEAFFGQGTRLTVV.